This T cell receptor beta chain was captured by sequencing in a study of blood T cell repertoires in COVID-19. This table comes from immunoSEQ multiplex PCR, and its TCRdb copy is limited to in-frame clones, with some not included. Of about 440,000 clones in the sample, roughly 87% are singletons; the top ten hold around 1.8%. Trimming shortened V by 10 bases and J by 0 bases, and 9 bases separated the two germline ends. Germline CDR1 reads MDHEN; CDR2 reads SYDVKM. The CDR3 is 13 amino acids. The genes are TRBV28 and TRBJ1-4, with D perhaps matching TRBD1 (5 bases). The clonotype comes from a woman aged 18-35 years with acute COVID-19. Sequenced: PBMCs or T cells enriched from blood (not recorded which). The CDR3 loop is CATQGATNEKLFF. CDR3 nucleotides: TGTGCCACCCAGGGCGCAACTAATGAAAAACTGTTTTTT.